One sample yielded the 27 T cell receptor beta chains listed below, sequenced in a study of PD-L1 blockade in urothelial cancer. Profiling relied on immunoSEQ multiplex PCR, and the TCRdb table lists in-frame clones only, not all of them. The sample contains tens of thousands of clones, approximately 90% of which appear only once. The specimen comprised PBMCs, sampled around atezolizumab (anti-PD-L1) treatment. Every receptor here comes from a man in his fifties or sixties with urothelial cancer.

This chain links TRBV19 with TRBJ1-5; D remains ambiguous. CDR1 and CDR2 (germline): LNHDA, SQIVND (reference sequence). The CDR3 extends over 13 amino acids. V dropped 3 bases and J dropped 2 bases, with 5 bases sitting between them. As DNA, the CDR3 is TGTGCCAGTAGTATGGGCGGCAATCAGCCCCAGCATTTT. Its translation is CASSMGGNQPQHF.

This clone was seen only once. This chain links TRBV4-3 with TRBJ2-2; 10 bases match TRBD1. The germline V gene has CDR1 LGHNA and CDR2 YSLEER. V lost 4 bases to trimming and J lost 1 base; unmatched junction nucleotides: 9. The CDR3 covers 18 residues. CDR3 residues: CASSLRQGAPGNTGELFF. DNA of the CDR3: TGCGCCAGCAGCCTCAGACAGGGGGCGCCGGGGAACACCGGGGAGCTGTTTTTT.

This sequence joins TRBV9 and TRBJ1-1, with 12 bases fitting TRBD1. CDR1 is SGDLS, CDR2 YYNGEE, per germline. The CDR3 has 16 residues. The V and J ends lost 4 bases and 1 base, in that order; junction bases with no gene match: 5. The CDR3: CASSKGQGAGNTEAFF. DNA for the CDR3: TGTGCCAGCAGCAAGGGACAGGGGGCGGGGAACACTGAAGCTTTCTTT.

The chain has TRBV7-2 and TRBJ2-5, with TRBD1 as a possible D gene (6 bases). The CDR3 consists of 16 residues. Trimming removed 3 bases at V and 1 base at J, with 15 bases between. Germline assignment: CDR1 SGHTA and CDR2 FQGNSA. The CDR3 here is CASSFLADRFQETQYF. The CDR3 region has the DNA TGTGCCAGCAGCTTTCTCGCAGACAGGTTCCAAGAGACCCAGTACTTC.

The J gene is TRBJ2-5, the V gene TRBV30, with D maybe TRBD2 (5 bases). Trimming left V 6 bases short and J 0 bases short, with 8 bases between. This CDR3 has 12 amino acids. Germline CDR1 GTSNPN, CDR2 SVGIG (reference sequence). Here the CDR3 DNA reads TGTGCCTGCGGACTCAACCAAGAGACCCAGTACTTC. It is translated as CACGLNQETQYF.

The chain combines TRBV6-5 with TRBJ2-1; possibly TRBD2 for D (6 bases). This CDR3 comprises 13 residues. V was clipped by 0 bases and J by 6 bases, with 6 bases between them. The V gene's germline CDR1 is MNHEY and CDR2 SVGAGI. CDR3: CASSYSTSNEQFF. CDR3 sequence (DNA): TGTGCCAGCAGTTACTCGACTAGCAATGAGCAGTTCTTC.

CDR3 in amino acids: CASSSGLAGGQGTQYF. The DNA of the CDR3 is TGCGCCAGCAGCTCCGGACTAGCGGGGGGGCAAGGTACGCAGTATTTT. This chain uses TRBV5-1 with TRBJ2-3, with 15 positions matching TRBD2. CDR1 SGHRS and CDR2 YFSETQ come from the germline V gene. V lost 3 bases and J lost 8; bases outside the gene matches: 7. CDR3 size: 16 residues.

The chain links TRBV7-3 to TRBJ1-1; 7 bases match TRBD1. Germline assignment: CDR1 SGHTA and CDR2 FQGTGA. This CDR3 comprises 16 residues. Trimming removed 0 bases from V and 1 base from J; junction bases left unmatched: 5. CDR3 residues: CASSLTPYRGNTEAFF. Here the CDR3 DNA reads TGTGCCAGCAGCTTAACCCCCTACAGGGGGAACACTGAAGCTTTCTTT.

The CDR3 DNA reads as TGTGCCAGTAACCCGGGACAGGATATCTCTGGGGCCAACGTCCTGACTTTC. Protein: CASNPGQDISGANVLTF. J is TRBJ2-6 and V is TRBV19; 8 nucleotides line up with TRBD1. Germline V gives CDR1 LNHDA, CDR2 SQIVND (reference sequence). Unmatched junction bases numbered 8, after V lost 7 bases and J lost 0 bases. There are 17 residues in the CDR3.

The chain carries TRBV19 and TRBJ1-1; 7 nucleotides match TRBD1. Germline V gene lookup returns CDR1 LNHDA and CDR2 SQIVND (reference sequence). The V segment lost 1 base and the J segment 0 bases; nucleotides outside the gene matches: 8. This CDR3 contains 17 residues. CDR3 sequence: CASSIAPGQIMNTEAFF. CDR3 sequence (DNA): TGTGCCAGTAGTATAGCCCCGGGACAGATTATGAACACTGAAGCTTTCTTT.

The chain is built from TRBV5-1 and TRBJ2-4, with D perhaps TRBD1 (6 bases). V was pared by 0 bases and J by 4 bases, with 8 bases between. This CDR3 is 14 amino acids long. The germline gives CDR1 SGHRS, CDR2 YFSETQ. The CDR3 loop reads CASSLGQDKNIQYF. CDR3 coding DNA: TGCGCCAGCAGCTTGGGACAGGATAAAAACATTCAGTACTTC.

This chain links TRBV15 with TRBJ2-6; D is uncertain. The CDR3 is made up of 16 amino acids. V lost 0 bases and J lost 3, with 9 bases in between. Germline V gene sequence: CDR1 LNHNV, CDR2 YYDKDF (reference sequence). In DNA form, the CDR3 reads TGTGCCACCAGCAGAGAGGCGGTCTTTGGGGCCAACGTCCTGACTTTC. Residues: CATSREAVFGANVLTF.

The CDR3 spells CASSALWGRGDSYEQYF. CDR3 coding DNA: TGTGCCAGCAGTGCCCTTTGGGGACGGGGGGACTCCTACGAGCAGTACTTC. The genes are TRBV2 and TRBJ2-7; 7 positions match TRBD2. The CDR3 has 17 residues. The V gene's germline CDR1 is SNHLY and CDR2 FYNNEI. J lost 0 bases, V lost 4 bases, and 12 bases had no gene match.

V is TRBV11-2 and J is TRBJ2-3; TRBD1 is a possible D gene (5 bases). The V gene's germline CDR1 is SGHAT and CDR2 FQNNGV. This CDR3 is built from 18 residues. Trimming pared 1 base from V and 0 bases from J, leaving 17 bases between. The CDR3 spells CASSLAPTVISSTDTQYF. CDR3 DNA sequence: TGTGCCAGCAGCTTAGCCCCGACAGTGATATCTAGCACAGATACGCAGTATTTT.

The rearrangement uses TRBV30 and TRBJ2-6; no clear D. The CDR3 has 13 amino acids. Germline V lookup: CDR1 GTSNPN, CDR2 SVGIG (reference sequence). Trimming removed 1 base from V and 4 bases from J, with 5 bases in between. The CDR3 reads CAWSGSGANVLTF. The CDR3 coding sequence is TGTGCCTGGAGTGGGAGCGGGGCCAACGTCCTGACTTTC.

This rearrangement joins TRBV25-1 to TRBJ2-7, with D possibly matching TRBD2 (6 bases). Germline CDR1 is MGHDK and CDR2 is SYGVNS. V was cut by 3 bases and J by 3 bases, with 12 bases left in between. The CDR3 runs 14 residues. CDR3 sequence (DNA): TGTGCCAGCAGTGATGCGGGACCGTTCTACGAGCAGTACTTC. It translates to CASSDAGPFYEQYF.

This chain connects TRBV5-1 to TRBJ2-2; 8 bases line up with TRBD1. Looked up from germline, CDR1 is SGHRS and CDR2 is YFSETQ. The CDR3 extends over 17 amino acids. Germline trimming cut 2 bases from V and 4 bases from J; bases unmatched to any gene: 10. CDR3 protein: CASSLSRTGPSTGELFF. The CDR3 DNA reads as TGCGCCAGCAGCTTATCCAGGACAGGGCCCTCCACCGGGGAGCTGTTTTTT.

This chain connects TRBV13 to TRBJ1-2, with D possibly TRBD1 on 5 matching bases. V was cut by 0 bases and J by 4 bases, with 12 bases left in between. The CDR3 sequence is 15 residues long. Germline V gene sequence: CDR1 PRHDT, CDR2 FYEKMQ (reference sequence). The CDR3 region has the DNA TGTGCCAGCAGCTTAGGGGACAACCATATCTATGGCTACACCTTC. As protein: CASSLGDNHIYGYTF.

This clone was seen only a few times. V is TRBV29-1 and J is TRBJ2-7; 9 bases map to TRBD1. The CDR3 has 12 amino acids. Germline V gene sequence: CDR1 SQVTM, CDR2 ANQGSEA. V shed 4 bases, J shed 3 bases, and the junction held 1 base outside the gene matches. As DNA, the CDR3 is TGCAGCGTTGGACAGGGGGACTACGAGCAGTACTTC. This gives the protein CSVGQGDYEQYF.

This chain links TRBV4-2 with TRBJ2-5; TRBD2 matches 8 bases. This CDR3 has 16 residues. The junction had 16 bases not matched to a gene; V was cut back by 5 bases and J by 8 bases. Germline V CDR1 and CDR2: LGHNA, YNFKEQ. The CDR3 region is CASSEVAGRTGGTQYF. The CDR3, as DNA: TGTGCCAGCAGCGAAGTAGCGGGGCGGACCGGAGGTACCCAGTACTTC.

J is TRBJ1-2 and V is TRBV11-3; D is perhaps TRBD1 (6 bases). The CDR3 totals 14 residues. Trimming took off 0 bases at V and 4 bases at J, with 9 bases between the two ends. CDR1 and CDR2 from the germline V gene are SGHNT and YENEEA. CDR3 protein: CASSLDDRFYGYTF. The CDR3 nucleotides are TGTGCCAGCAGCTTAGATGACAGGTTCTATGGCTACACCTTC.

The chain is built from TRBV6-1 and TRBJ2-7, with 7 bases fitting TRBD1. The CDR3 contains 14 residues. Per germline, CDR1 MNHNS and CDR2 SASEGT. J lost 2 bases, V lost 2 bases, and 3 bases had no gene match. The CDR3 is CASSERGTAYEQYF. The CDR3, as DNA: TGTGCCAGCAGTGAAAGAGGGACAGCCTACGAGCAGTACTTC.

The genes are TRBV7-2 and TRBJ1-2; a possible D gene is TRBD1 (5 bases). From germline, CDR1 is SGHTA and CDR2 FQGNSA. V was shortened by 3 bases and J by 4 bases, with 21 bases between the two germline ends. The CDR3 contains 17 residues. CDR3 residues: CASSFEMRQRKTYGYTF. The CDR3 DNA follows: TGTGCCAGCAGCTTCGAGATGAGACAGAGAAAAACCTATGGCTACACCTTC.

The J gene is TRBJ1-4, the V gene TRBV19; D gene uncertain. V was cut by 0 bases and J by 8 bases, with 10 bases left in between. The germline V gene has CDR1 LNHDA and CDR2 SQIVND (reference sequence). This CDR3 is 14 amino acids long. The CDR3 DNA reads TGTGCCAGTAGTATAGACCCGGAGGAGGAAAAACTGTTTTTT. Translation: CASSIDPEEEKLFF. Based on the CDR3 plus reference TRBV19 and TRBJ1-4, the full variable domain is DGGITQSPKYLFRKEGQNVTLSCEQNLNHDAMYWYRQDPGQGLRLIYYSQIVNDFQKGDIAEGYSVSREKKESFPLTVTSAQKNPTAFYLCASSIDPEEEKLFFGSGTQLSVL.

This clone was counted between two and nine times. The genes are TRBV6-6 and TRBJ2-7; 7 nucleotides align to TRBD1. Germline V gene data show CDR1 as MNHNY and CDR2 as SVGAGI (reference sequence). The CDR3 runs 13 residues. Losses at the gene ends were 6 bases for V and 2 bases for J; bases not matched to a gene: 4. The CDR3 sequence: CASSQGQTYEQYF. The DNA of the CDR3 is TGTGCCAGCAGCCAGGGACAGACCTACGAGCAGTACTTC.

The chain links TRBV11-2 to TRBJ2-1; tentatively, D is TRBD2 (5 bases). Germline CDR1 and CDR2: SGHAT and FQNNGV. The ends were cut back, 1 base at V and 0 bases at J, with 13 bases in the middle. The CDR3 sequence is 17 residues long. CDR3 in amino acids: CASSLGSGWSSYNEQFF. For the CDR3, the DNA is TGTGCCAGCAGCTTAGGAAGCGGATGGAGCTCCTACAATGAGCAGTTCTTC. The entire variable domain, with the rest obtained from reference TRBV11-2 and TRBJ2-1, is as follows: EAGVAQSPRYKIIEKRQSVAFWCNPISGHATLYWYQQILGQGPKLLIQFQNNGVVDDSQLPKDRFSAERLKGVDSTLKIQPAKLEDSAVYLCASSLGSGWSSYNEQFFGPGTRLTVL.

This chain connects TRBV9 to TRBJ2-7; 11 nucleotides align to TRBD1. The CDR3 runs to 15 residues. With V trimmed by 2 bases and J by 3 bases, 4 bases remained unmatched. The germline gives CDR1 SGDLS, CDR2 YYNGEE. DNA for the CDR3: TGTGCCAGCAGCGTCGAGGACAGGGGGCTCTACGAGCAGTACTTC. It is translated as CASSVEDRGLYEQYF.